This T cell receptor (beta chain) stems from a study of neoadjuvant anti-PD-1 for oral cavity cancer. Turning to this clone: No antigen is known for it.

V was shortened by 3 bases and J by 2 bases, with 9 bases between the two germline ends. Germline V lookup: CDR1 LGHNA, CDR2 YNFKEQ. The CDR3 has 14 residues. TCRdb keeps only in-frame clones here, not all; method: immunoSEQ multiplex PCR. The sample contains about 80,000 clones, 84% of which appear only once. Study-level findings and limits: Higher pretreatment Treg/Th17 ratios tracked higher pretreatment blood clonality.

The chain combines TRBV4-2 with TRBJ2-3; D unclear. The input for sequencing was PBMCs, taken before nivolumab (anti-PD-1) treatment. This TCR derives from a person between 35 and 79 years old with oral cavity squamous cell carcinoma. CDR3 sequence reads: CASSQHDTTDTQYF. The CDR3 DNA is TGTGCCAGCAGCCAGCATGATACCACAGATACGCAGTATTTT.